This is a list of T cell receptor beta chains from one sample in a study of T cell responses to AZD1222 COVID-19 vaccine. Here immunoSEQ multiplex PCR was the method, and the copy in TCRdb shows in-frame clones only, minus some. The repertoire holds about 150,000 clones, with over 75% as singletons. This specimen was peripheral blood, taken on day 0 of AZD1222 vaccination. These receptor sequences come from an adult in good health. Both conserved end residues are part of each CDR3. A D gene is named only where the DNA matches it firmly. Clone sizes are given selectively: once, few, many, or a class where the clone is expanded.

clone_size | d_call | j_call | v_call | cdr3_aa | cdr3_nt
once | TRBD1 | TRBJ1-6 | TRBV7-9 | CASSIEDRVNSPLHF | TGTGCCAGCAGCATAGAGGACAGGGTAAATTCACCCCTCCACTTT
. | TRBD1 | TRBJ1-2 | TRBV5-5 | CASSLATGDGYTF | TGTGCCAGCAGCTTGGCAACAGGGGATGGCTACACCTTC
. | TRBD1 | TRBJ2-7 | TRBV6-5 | CASSYDGTGPYEQYF | TGTGCCAGCAGTTATGACGGGACAGGGCCCTACGAGCAGTACTTC
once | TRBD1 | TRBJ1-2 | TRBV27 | CASSPGQLNYGYTF | TGTGCCAGCAGTCCGGGACAGTTGAACTATGGCTACACCTTC
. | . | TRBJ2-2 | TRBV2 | CASSREQGTTGELFF | TGTGCCAGCAGCAGGGAGCAGGGGACCACCGGGGAGCTGTTTTTT
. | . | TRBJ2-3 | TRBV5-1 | CASSFQGIGTDTQYF | TGCGCCAGCAGCTTTCAGGGGATCGGCACAGATACGCAGTATTTT
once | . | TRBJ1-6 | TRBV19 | CASSRGRGEYNSPLHF | TGTGCCAGTAGTCGGGGTAGGGGCGAGTATAATTCACCCCTCCACTTT
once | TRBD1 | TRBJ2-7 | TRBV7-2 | CASSPQGVGVSYEQYF | TGTGCCAGCAGCCCACAGGGGGTCGGGGTCTCCTACGAGCAGTACTTC
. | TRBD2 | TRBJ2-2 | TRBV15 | CATSPGGGPQAGELFF | TGTGCCACCAGCCCTGGCGGGGGGCCGCAAGCCGGGGAGCTGTTTTTT
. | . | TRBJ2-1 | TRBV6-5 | CASKSSSYNEQFF | TGTGCCAGCAAATCGAGCTCCTACAATGAGCAGTTCTTC
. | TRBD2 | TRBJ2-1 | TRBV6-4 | CASPTLISGELNEQFF | TGTGCCAGCCCGACCCTGATTAGCGGGGAACTCAATGAGCAGTTCTTC
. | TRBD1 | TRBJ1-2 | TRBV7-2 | CASSLPGGTGVYGYTF | TGTGCCAGCAGCTTACCCGGGGGGACAGGGGTTTATGGCTACACCTTC
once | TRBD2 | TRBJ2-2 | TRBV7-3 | CASSLRLAGVTGELFF | TGTGCCAGCAGCTTAAGACTAGCGGGGGTCACCGGGGAGCTGTTTTTT
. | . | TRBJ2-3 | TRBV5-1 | CASSDTDTQYF | TGCGCCAGCAGCGACACAGATACGCAGTATTTT
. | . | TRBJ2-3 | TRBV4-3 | CASSGGSRPDTQYF | TGCGCCAGCAGCGGGGGTTCCCGACCAGATACGCAGTATTTT
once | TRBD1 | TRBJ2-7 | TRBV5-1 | CASSGQTGATYEQYF | TGCGCCAGCAGCGGCCAGACAGGGGCCACCTACGAGCAGTACTTC
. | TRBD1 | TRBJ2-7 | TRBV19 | CASRNAGQGAYEQYF | TGTGCCAGTAGGAACGCCGGGCAGGGGGCCTACGAGCAGTACTTC
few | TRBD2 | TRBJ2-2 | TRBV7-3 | CASSTGLANTGELFF | TGTGCCAGCAGCACGGGACTAGCGAACACCGGGGAGCTGTTTTTT
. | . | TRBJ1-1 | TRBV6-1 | CASSEASTTGLAEAFF | TGTGCCAGCAGTGAAGCTTCTACCACAGGGTTGGCTGAAGCTTTCTTT
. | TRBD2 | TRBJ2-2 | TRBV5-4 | CASSPPESSGGAPGELFF | TGTGCCAGCAGCCCTCCCGAGTCCAGCGGGGGGGCCCCCGGGGAGCTGTTTTTT
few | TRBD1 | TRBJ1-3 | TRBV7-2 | CASSLGRGGNTIYF | TGTGCCAGCAGCTTAGGCAGGGGGGGAAACACCATATATTTT
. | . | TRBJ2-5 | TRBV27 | CASSGTAGETQYF | TGTGCCAGCAGTGGGACGGCCGGAGAGACCCAGTACTTC
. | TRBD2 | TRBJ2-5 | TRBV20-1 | CSASSGGRGETQYF | TGCAGTGCTAGTAGCGGGGGGCGAGGAGAGACCCAGTACTTC
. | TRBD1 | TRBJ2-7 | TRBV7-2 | CASSHTGGEQYF | TGTGCCAGCAGCCACACAGGGGGCGAGCAGTACTTC
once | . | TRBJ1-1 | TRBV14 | CASSQAGGRAFF | TGTGCCAGCAGCCAAGCGGGTGGGCGGGCTTTCTTT
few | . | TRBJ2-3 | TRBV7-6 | CASSSTTDTQYF | TGTGCCAGCAGCTCCACAACAGATACGCAGTATTTT
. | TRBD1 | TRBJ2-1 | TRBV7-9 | CASSLGGQYNEQFF | TGTGCCAGCAGCTTAGGGGGACAGTACAATGAGCAGTTCTTC
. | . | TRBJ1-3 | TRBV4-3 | CASSQEGQSGNTIYF | TGCGCCAGCAGCCAAGAAGGCCAGTCTGGAAACACCATATATTTT
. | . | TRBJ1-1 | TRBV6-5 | CASSPPGGTEAFF | TGTGCCAGCAGTCCACCAGGTGGAACTGAAGCTTTCTTT
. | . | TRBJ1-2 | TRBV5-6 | CASSLGGNYGYTF | TGTGCCAGCAGCTTGGGGGGGAACTATGGCTACACCTTC
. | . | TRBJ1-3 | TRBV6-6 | CASSYPKGTSGNTIYF | TGTGCCAGCAGTTACCCAAAGGGGACCTCTGGAAACACCATATATTTT
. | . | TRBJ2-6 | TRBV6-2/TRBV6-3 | CASSSSGDGANVLTF | TGTGCCAGCAGTTCCTCAGGGGACGGGGCCAACGTCCTGACTTTC
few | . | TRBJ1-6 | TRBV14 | CASSRLGDGSPLHF | TGTGCCAGCAGCCGTTTGGGGGACGGTTCACCCCTCCACTTT
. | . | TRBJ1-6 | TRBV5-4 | CASGGTEVSPLHF | TGTGCCAGCGGAGGGACGGAGGTTTCACCCCTCCACTTT
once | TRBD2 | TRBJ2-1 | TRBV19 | CASSTRTSGGYNEQFF | TGTGCCAGTAGTACCCGGACTAGCGGGGGTTACAATGAGCAGTTCTTC
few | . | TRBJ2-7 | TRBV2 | CASSEYGYEQYF | TGTGCCAGCAGTGAATACGGCTACGAGCAGTACTTC
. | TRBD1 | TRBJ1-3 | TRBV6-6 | CASSPGGVTGNTIYF | TGTGCCAGCAGTCCAGGGGGAGTGACGGGAAACACCATATATTTT
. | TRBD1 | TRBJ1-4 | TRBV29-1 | CSVRTGGREKLFF | TGCAGCGTCAGGACAGGGGGACGTGAAAAACTGTTTTTT
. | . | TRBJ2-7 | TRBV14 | CASSQDGVALTYEQYF | TGTGCCAGCAGCCAAGATGGGGTAGCCCTCACCTACGAGCAGTACTTC
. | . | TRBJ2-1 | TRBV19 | CASSIGNTNEQFF | TGTGCCAGTAGTATAGGGAACACCAATGAGCAGTTCTTC
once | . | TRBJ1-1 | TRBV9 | CASGSGNTEAFF | TGTGCCTCAGGGTCGGGAAACACTGAAGCTTTCTTT
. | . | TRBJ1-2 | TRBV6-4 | CASSVTGVPGYTF | TGTGCCAGCAGTGTTACGGGAGTCCCTGGCTACACCTTC
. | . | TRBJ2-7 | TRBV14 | CASSPFRGLSYEQYF | TGTGCCAGCAGCCCATTTCGGGGCCTCTCCTACGAGCAGTACTTC
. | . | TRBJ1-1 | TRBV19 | CASSARQLYTEAFF | TGTGCCAGTAGTGCCCGACAGCTCTACACTGAAGCTTTCTTT
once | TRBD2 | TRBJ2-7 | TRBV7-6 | CASSLVAGLAYEQYF | TGTGCCAGCAGCTTAGTCGCGGGACTAGCGTACGAGCAGTACTTC
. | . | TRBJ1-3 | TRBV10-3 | CAISRAGVGNTIYF | TGTGCCATCAGCCGGGCAGGGGTCGGAAACACCATATATTTT
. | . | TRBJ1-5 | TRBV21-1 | CASSPRGSDQPQHF | TGTGCCAGCAGCCCCCGGGGGTCCGATCAGCCCCAGCATTTT